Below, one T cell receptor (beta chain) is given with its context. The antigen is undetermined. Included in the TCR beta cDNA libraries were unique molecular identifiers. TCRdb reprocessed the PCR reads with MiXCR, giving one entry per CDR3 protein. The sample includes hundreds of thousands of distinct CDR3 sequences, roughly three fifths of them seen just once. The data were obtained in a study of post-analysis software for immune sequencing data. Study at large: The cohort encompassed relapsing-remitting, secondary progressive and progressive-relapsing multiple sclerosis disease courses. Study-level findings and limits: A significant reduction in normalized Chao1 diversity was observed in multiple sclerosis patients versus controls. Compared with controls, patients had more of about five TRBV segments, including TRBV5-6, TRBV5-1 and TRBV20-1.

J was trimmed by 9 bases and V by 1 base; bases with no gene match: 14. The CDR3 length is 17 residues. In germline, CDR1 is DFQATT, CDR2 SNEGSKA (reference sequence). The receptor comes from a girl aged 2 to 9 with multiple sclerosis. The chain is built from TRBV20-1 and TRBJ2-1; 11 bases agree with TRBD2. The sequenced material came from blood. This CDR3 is CSARAPTSGAPIGEQFF. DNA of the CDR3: TGCAGTGCTAGAGCTCCGACTAGCGGGGCACCTATTGGTGAGCAGTTCTTC.